The next 31 T cell receptor beta chains were all read from a single sample in a study of OX40 agonist ivuxolimab in advanced cancers. TCRdb keeps only in-frame clones here, not all; method: immunoSEQ multiplex PCR. Of roughly 47,000 clones listed, 89% are singletons. The material was CD4+ or CD8+ T cells sorted from blood, obtained in a trial of the OX40 agonist ivuxolimab. Source of these receptors: an adult with an advanced solid tumor such as melanoma, head and neck, liver or kidney cancer.

V is TRBV19 and J is TRBJ2-5; TRBD2 might be the D (6 bases). The germline CDR1 and CDR2 sequences are LNHDA and SQIVND (reference sequence). Trimming pared 7 bases from V and 9 bases from J, leaving 15 bases between. The CDR3 is made up of 12 amino acids. The CDR3 DNA follows: TGTGCCAGTACCGGGGACTCCGAGGCCCAGTACTTC. Its protein product is CASTGDSEAQYF.

The chain combines TRBV11-3 with TRBJ1-1, with 8 positions matching TRBD1. CDR3 length equals 15 residues. J was trimmed by 7 bases and V by 5 bases; bases with no gene match: 12. The germline V gene encodes CDR1 SGHNT and CDR2 YENEEA. DNA of the CDR3: TGTGCCAGCAGCCCAACCCTATTGACAGGGGTTGAAGCTTTCTTT. It encodes CASSPTLLTGVEAFF. Full variable domain (rest looked up from reference TRBV11-3 and TRBJ1-1): EAGVVQSPRYKIIEKKQPVAFWCNPISGHNTLYWYLQNLGQGPELLIRYENEEAVDDSQLPKDRFSAERLKGVDSTLKIQPAELGDSAVYLCASSPTLLTGVEAFFGQGTRLTVV.

The chain has TRBV30 and TRBJ2-1; 14 positions agree with TRBD2. The CDR3 runs to 14 residues. After removal of 4 bases from V and 8 bases from J, the junction contained 4 bases not matched to a gene. CDR1 and CDR2 from the germline V gene are GTSNPN and SVGIG (reference sequence). The CDR3 spells CAWIGTSGGDEQFF. Here the CDR3 DNA reads TGTGCCTGGATTGGGACTAGCGGGGGTGATGAGCAGTTCTTC.

V gene TRBV15 combines with J gene TRBJ1-3, with D possibly being TRBD1 (6 bases). CDR3 length equals 15 residues. Germline-derived CDR1 and CDR2 are LNHNV and YYDKDF (reference sequence). V was shortened by 3 bases and J by 0 bases, with 9 bases between the two germline ends. CDR3 residues: CATSRSRGSGNTIYF. For the CDR3, the DNA is TGTGCCACCAGCAGGTCCAGGGGCTCTGGAAACACCATATATTTT. Supplemented by reference TRBV15 and TRBJ1-3, the full variable domain reads DAMVIQNPRYQVTQFGKPVTLSCSQTLNHNVMYWYQQKSSQAPKLLFHYYDKDFNNEADTPDNFQSRRPNTSFCFLDIRSPGLGDTAMYLCATSRSRGSGNTIYFGEGSWLTVV.

The V call is TRBV18, the J call TRBJ1-2; D is uncertain. The V gene's germline CDR1 is KGHSH and CDR2 LQKENI. The V end lost 3 bases, the J end lost 4 bases, and 12 bases lay between the germline ends. CDR3 length: 14 amino acids. CDR3 DNA: TGTGCCAGCTCACCTCCGGGCCCAACCTATGGCTACACCTTC. It translates to CASSPPGPTYGYTF.

The chain joins TRBV6-5 to TRBJ2-4; 7 bases fit TRBD1. The germline V gene encodes CDR1 MNHEY and CDR2 SVGAGI. The CDR3 covers 14 residues. The V segment lost 8 bases and the J segment 6 bases; nucleotides outside the gene matches: 10. The CDR3 spells CASLTGTETNIQYF. The CDR3 bases are TGTGCCAGCTTGACGGGGACAGAGACAAACATTCAGTACTTC.

This rearrangement joins TRBV6-4 to TRBJ2-1; TRBD1 matches 7 bases. J gave up 6 bases and V 10 bases, and 15 bases lay outside the gene matches. Per the germline V gene, CDR1 is MRHNA and CDR2 is SNTAGT. The CDR3 extends over 15 amino acids. CDR3 region: CAISEKGQAPNEQFF. DNA of the CDR3: TGTGCCATATCAGAGAAAGGACAGGCCCCCAATGAGCAGTTCTTC.

V usage is TRBV11-2 and J usage is TRBJ2-3; weak D call: TRBD2 (6 bases). From germline, CDR1 is SGHAT and CDR2 FQNNGV. The CDR3 sequence is 17 residues long. Trimming removed 0 bases at V and 3 bases at J, with 16 bases between. CDR3 loop: CASSLDLSGFITDTQYF. The DNA for the CDR3 is TGTGCCAGCAGCTTAGATCTTAGCGGCTTTATTACAGATACGCAGTATTTT.

By sample fraction, this clone is large. The chain recombines TRBV27 with TRBJ1-1; weak D call: TRBD1 (6 bases). The CDR3 sequence is 15 residues long. The V and J ends lost 0 bases and 3 bases respectively, with 11 bases between them. CDR1 MNHEY and CDR2 SMNVEV come from the germline V gene (reference sequence). The CDR3 loop reads CASSLSQGLDTEAFF. CDR3 bases: TGTGCCAGCAGTTTATCTCAGGGGCTGGACACTGAAGCTTTCTTT.

This rearrangement joins TRBV4-1 to TRBJ2-1, with D hard to call. The CDR3 consists of 16 residues. CDR1 is MGHRA, CDR2 YSYEKL, per germline. Between the trimmed V and J ends, which lost 4 bases and 0 bases, there was a span of 13 bases. This chain's CDR3 is CASSPYASGSYNEQFF. CDR3 nucleotide sequence: TGCGCCAGCAGCCCTTATGCGTCCGGCTCCTACAATGAGCAGTTCTTC.

The rearrangement links TRBV7-8 to TRBJ1-2; D is unclear. Trimming removed 5 bases from V and 2 bases from J, with 21 bases in between. Germline lookup yields CDR1 SGHVS and CDR2 FQNEAQ. The CDR3 is 17 amino acids. The CDR3 nucleotides read TGTGCCAGCAGCCCCGAGATTGAAAGAGGACCCAACTATGGCTACACCTTC. It yields the protein CASSPEIERGPNYGYTF.

The chain couples TRBV5-6 to TRBJ1-6; D might be TRBD1 (6 bases). V lost 4 bases to trimming and J lost 4 bases, with 12 bases between them. Germline loops: CDR1 SGHDT, CDR2 YYEEEE. CDR3 length equals 15 residues. Here the CDR3 reads CASSITGTYNSPLHF. The CDR3 DNA sequence: TGTGCCAGCAGCATTACAGGGACTTATAATTCACCCCTCCACTTT. Drawing the rest from reference TRBV5-6 and TRBJ1-6, the complete variable domain is DAGVTQSPTHLIKTRGQQVTLRCSPKSGHDTVSWYQQALGQGPQFIFQYYEEEERQRGNFPDRFSGHQFPNYSSELNVNALLLGDSALYLCASSITGTYNSPLHFGNGTRLTVT.

The chain carries TRBV5-4 and TRBJ2-1; TRBD1 matches 10 bases. The CDR3 runs to 15 residues. V was pared by 1 base and J by 4 bases, with 2 bases of the junction left unmatched. The germline V gene encodes CDR1 SGHNT and CDR2 YYREEE (reference sequence). The DNA of the CDR3 is TGTGCCAGCAGCTTGTCGGGACAGGGGTACAATGAGCAGTTCTTC. Translated, it gives CASSLSGQGYNEQFF. The whole variable domain, filled in from reference TRBV5-4 and TRBJ2-1, reads ETGVTQSPTHLIKTRGQQVTLRCSSQSGHNTVSWYQQALGQGPQFIFQYYREEENGRGNFPPRFSGLQFPNYSSELNVNALELDDSALYLCASSLSGQGYNEQFFGPGTRLTVL.

The V call is TRBV7-2, the J call TRBJ1-5; no definite D call. Looked up from germline, CDR1 is SGHTA and CDR2 is FQGNSA. CDR3 length: 12 residues. Trimming pared 5 bases from V and 3 bases from J, leaving 5 bases between. Here the CDR3 DNA reads TGTGCCAGCAGCCGACCCAATCAGCCCCAGCATTTT. It specifies CASSRPNQPQHF.

This clone is medium-sized (0.01 to 0.1%) within its sample. This chain connects TRBV19 to TRBJ1-2, with D maybe TRBD1 (6 bases). Germline values: CDR1 LNHDA, CDR2 SQIVND (reference sequence). CDR3 length: 15 amino acids. V lost 8 bases and J 8 bases, leaving 24 bases between the germline ends. CDR3: CASAPPGALMSGYTF. The CDR3 nucleotides read TGTGCCAGTGCTCCGCCGGGGGCATTAATGAGCGGCTACACCTTC.

The CDR3: CASSRGQGTEAFF. CDR3 sequence (DNA): TGTGCCAGCAGCCGGGGACAAGGCACTGAAGCTTTCTTT. This sequence joins TRBV14 and TRBJ1-1; D perhaps matches TRBD1 (6 bases). CDR1 and CDR2 (germline): SGHDN, FVKESK. CDR3 size: 13 residues. The V end lost 4 bases, the J end lost 4 bases, and 10 bases lay between the germline ends.

The chain combines TRBV7-2 with TRBJ1-2, with 11 bases that match TRBD1. After removal of 4 bases from V and 6 bases from J, the junction contained 4 bases not matched to a gene. The germline CDR1 and CDR2 sequences are SGHTA and FQGNSA. The CDR3 loop spans 14 amino acids. CDR3 sequence: CASSSGTGGDGYTF. The CDR3 region has the DNA TGTGCCAGCAGCTCCGGGACAGGGGGTGATGGCTACACCTTC.

V usage is TRBV7-9 and J usage is TRBJ2-2; D unclear. V lost 5 bases and J lost 6, with 16 bases in between. Germline CDR1 and CDR2: SEHNR and FQNEAQ (reference sequence). The CDR3 has 15 residues. CDR3 protein: CASSPYPRGAGELFF. The CDR3 DNA reads as TGTGCCAGCAGCCCTTATCCGCGCGGTGCCGGGGAGCTGTTTTTT.

The chain couples TRBV9 to TRBJ2-1; TRBD2 aligns across 9 bases. With V trimmed by 4 bases and J by 2 bases, 7 bases remained unmatched. Germline CDR1 and CDR2: SGDLS and YYNGEE. This CDR3 is built from 16 residues. CDR3 bases: TGTGCCAGCAGCCCGGGGGCTAGCGGGACCTACAATGAGCAGTTCTTC. Protein product: CASSPGASGTYNEQFF.

CDR3 in DNA: TGTGCCAGCTCACAGTTCAACCCTCCCTATTTGAAGCCAGGGGCCGAGCAGTACTTC. Its translation is CASSQFNPPYLKPGAEQYF. V gene TRBV18 combines with J gene TRBJ2-7, with D perhaps TRBD1 (6 bases). Germline V gives CDR1 KGHSH, CDR2 LQKENI. Trimming left V 4 bases short and J 6 bases short, with 31 bases between. There are 19 residues in the CDR3. Complete variable domain (other parts from reference TRBV18 and TRBJ2-7): NAGVMQNPRHLVRRRGQEARLRCSPMKGHSHVYWYRQLPEEGLKFMVYLQKENIIDESGMPKERFSAEFPKEGPSILRIQQVVRGDSAAYFCASSQFNPPYLKPGAEQYFGPGTRLTVT.

This clone showed up just once. CDR3 DNA: TGTGCCAGTAGTACCCAGGTTCATGAAAAACTGTTTTTT. Protein product: CASSTQVHEKLFF. The V and J genes are TRBV19 and TRBJ1-4; no firm D call. CDR1 and CDR2 from the germline V gene are LNHDA and SQIVND (reference sequence). This CDR3 spans 13 amino acids. V gave up 4 bases and J gave up 6 bases, with 9 bases separating them.

The chain couples TRBV13 to TRBJ2-3; possible D gene TRBD1, 6 bases. The CDR3 totals 13 residues. Germline-derived CDR1 and CDR2 are PRHDT and FYEKMQ (reference sequence). Trimming removed 0 bases from V and 8 bases from J, with 9 bases in between. In nucleotides, the CDR3 is TGTGCCAGCAGCTTAGGGGGGGCGGGTACGCAGTATTTT. Amino acid sequence: CASSLGGAGTQYF.

This chain connects TRBV6-6 to TRBJ2-5, with D maybe TRBD1 (6 bases). The CDR3 sequence is 16 residues long. V lost 4 bases and J lost 0, with 15 bases in between. Germline V lookup: CDR1 MNHNY, CDR2 SVGAGI (reference sequence). DNA of the CDR3: TGTGCCAGCAGTTCACTACAGGGACGGTACCAAGAGACCCAGTACTTC. This gives the protein CASSSLQGRYQETQYF.

The chain carries TRBV5-8 and TRBJ1-1; weak D call: TRBD1 (6 bases). The CDR3 spans 14 residues. V lost 3 bases, J lost 1 base, and 10 bases lay in between. The germline CDR1 and CDR2 sequences are SGHTS and YDEGEE. The CDR3 loop is CASSWEGENTEAFF. CDR3 sequence (DNA): TGTGCCAGCAGCTGGGAGGGGGAGAACACTGAAGCTTTCTTT. Supplemented by reference TRBV5-8 and TRBJ1-1, the full variable domain reads EAGVTQSPTHLIKTRGQQATLRCSPISGHTSVYWYQQALGLGLQFLLWYDEGEERNRGNFPPRFSGRQFPNYSSELNVNALELEDSALYLCASSWEGENTEAFFGQGTRLTVV.

The chain joins TRBV6-5 to TRBJ2-1; tentative D call: TRBD2 (7 bases). The CDR3 covers 15 residues. V was clipped by 7 bases and J by 7 bases, with 20 bases between them. The germline CDR1 and CDR2 sequences are MNHEY and SVGAGI. The CDR3 is CASTGGLPLGNEQFF. CDR3 bases: TGTGCCAGCACCGGGGGGCTGCCCTTAGGGAATGAGCAGTTCTTC.

The V gene is TRBV15, the J gene TRBJ2-3, with D perhaps TRBD2 (6 bases). V was trimmed by 3 bases and J by 3 bases, leaving 19 bases between them. Germline V gene data show CDR1 as LNHNV and CDR2 as YYDKDF (reference sequence). The CDR3 is 17 residues long. The CDR3 coding sequence is TGTGCCACCAGCAGCGACGCCTCGACTAGTAAGACAGATACGCAGTATTTT. Translated, it gives CATSSDASTSKTDTQYF.

The V call is TRBV28, the J call TRBJ2-3; 7 nucleotides agree with TRBD1. Looked up from germline, CDR1 is MDHEN and CDR2 is SYDVKM. The V and J ends lost 3 bases and 3 bases, in that order; junction bases with no gene match: 3. CDR3 length equals 14 residues. CDR3 sequence (DNA): TGTGCCAGCAGTTTTGGGGACAGTACAGATACGCAGTATTTT. This encodes CASSFGDSTDTQYF.

The chain carries TRBV19 and TRBJ2-7, with D possibly TRBD2 on 6 matching bases. V was cut by 7 bases and J by 2 bases, with 9 bases left in between. CDR3 length equals 12 residues. The germline V gene has CDR1 LNHDA and CDR2 SQIVND (reference sequence). The CDR3 loop reads CASMGGPYEQYF. CDR3 DNA: TGTGCCAGTATGGGGGGACCCTACGAGCAGTACTTC.

This clone was observed a few times. A far larger clone is only one base removed, so a read error is likely. The sample holds other DNA sequences that translate to the same CDR3. V gene TRBV5-4 combines with J gene TRBJ1-6; the D is unclear. The CDR3 loop spans 16 amino acids. Germline loops: CDR1 SGHNT, CDR2 YYREEE (reference sequence). Trimming shortened V by 4 bases and J by 0 bases, and 11 bases separated the two germline ends. CDR3 in amino acids: CASSPDWSSYNSPLHF. The CDR3 DNA reads TGTGCCAGCAGCCCGGACTGGAGCTCCTATAATTCACCCCTCCACTTT.

The chain recombines TRBV7-8 with TRBJ2-7; possibly TRBD2 for D (5 bases). The CDR3 runs to 16 residues. Between the trimmed V and J ends, which lost 3 bases and 0 bases, there was a span of 15 bases. CDR1 and CDR2 from the germline V gene are SGHVS and FQNEAQ. The chain's CDR3 is CASSFDRGLNSYEQYF. The CDR3 DNA is TGTGCCAGCAGCTTCGACCGCGGGTTGAACTCCTACGAGCAGTACTTC.

The CDR3 nucleotides read TGTGCCAGCACTGGACAGGACTCCTACGAGCAGTACTTC. It translates to CASTGQDSYEQYF. The chain links TRBV27 to TRBJ2-7; 7 bases map to TRBD1. Germline loops: CDR1 MNHEY, CDR2 SMNVEV (reference sequence). This CDR3 is 13 amino acids long. J was trimmed by 0 bases and V by 7 bases; bases with no gene match: 3.